These 18 T cell receptor beta chains were all obtained from the same sample, sequenced in a study of T cells expressing NK-cell markers. TCRdb re-called the 5' RACE reads and catalogs CDR3 proteins one per entry, DNA excluded. This sample's clone table lists about 190,000 distinct CDR3 sequences. Source material: blood T cells: a sorted CD56 or NKG2C T cell subset, CD4+ or CD8+ T cells, or bulk PBMC T cells (not recorded which). The receptor source for this set is a man aged 18-75 years in good health.

The chain couples TRBV7-6 to TRBJ2-2; TCRdb selects TRBD1, and the lack of DNA leaves this call unchecked. Germline V CDR1 and CDR2: SGHVS, FNYEAQ. CDR3 length: 17 amino acids. CDR3 in amino acids: CASNPGRVDGNTGELFF.

The J gene is TRBJ2-6, the V gene TRBV2; TCRdb selects TRBD1, and the lack of DNA leaves this call unchecked. The CDR3 sequence is 17 residues long. Germline CDR1 SNHLY, CDR2 FYNNEI. This chain's CDR3 is CASTTPTGGSGANVLTF.

The V and J genes are TRBV24-1 and TRBJ2-2; TCRdb selects TRBD1, and the lack of DNA leaves this call unchecked. The CDR3 sequence is 13 residues long. Germline assignment: CDR1 KGHDR and CDR2 SFDVKD. CDR3 region: CATSAGAGGELFF.

The rearrangement joins TRBV5-1 to TRBJ2-7; there is no DNA to check the TCRdb D call of TRBD1. The germline V gene encodes CDR1 SGHRS and CDR2 YFSETQ. The CDR3 contains 16 residues. This chain's CDR3 is CASSSPWDRGIYEQYF.

The chain employs TRBV14 and TRBJ2-7; TCRdb indicates TRBD1, and absent DNA this call remains unverified. In germline, CDR1 is SGHDN, CDR2 FVKESK. The CDR3 is 13 residues long. The chain's CDR3 is CASRRDGYYEQYF.

This chain joins TRBV6-1 and TRBJ1-3; the D call of TRBD1 rests on TCRdb alone, since no DNA is present to check it. This CDR3 contains 19 residues. The V gene's germline CDR1 is MNHNS and CDR2 SASEGT. The CDR3 here is CASSEPRDTLNRGGNTIYF.

This chain joins TRBV27 and TRBJ1-1; TCRdb indicates TRBD1, and absent DNA this call remains unverified. Germline CDR1 reads MNHEY; CDR2 reads SMNVEV (reference sequence). The CDR3 is 13 amino acids. CDR3 sequence reads: CASSRTGNTEAFF.

This chain joins TRBV19 and TRBJ1-1. The CDR3 spans 14 residues. Germline lookup yields CDR1 LNHDA and CDR2 SQIVND (reference sequence). The CDR3 region is CASSIATKNTEAFF.

The chain recombines TRBV5-1 with TRBJ2-5; as DNA is missing, the TRBD2 call by TCRdb cannot be tested. Germline V gene data show CDR1 as SGHRS and CDR2 as YFSETQ. The CDR3 extends over 15 amino acids. The CDR3 loop reads CASSQGLAVVETQYF.

J is TRBJ2-7 and V is TRBV20-1. The CDR3 length is 14 residues. Germline CDR1 and CDR2: DFQATT and SNEGSKA (reference sequence). CDR3 region: CSARAMVLSYEQYF.

The chain is built from TRBV7-3 and TRBJ2-4; the TCRdb call, TRBD2, lacks DNA for checking. From germline, CDR1 is SGHTA and CDR2 FQGTGA. This CDR3 has 20 residues. The CDR3 loop reads CASSSLQASGGPLAKNIQYF. The full variable domain, rest sourced from reference TRBV7-3 and TRBJ2-4, is GAGVSQTPSNKVTEKGKYVELRCDPISGHTALYWYRQSLGQGPEFLIYFQGTGAADDSGLPNDRFFAVRPEGSVSTLKIQRTERGDSAVYLCASSSLQASGGPLAKNIQYFGAGTRLSVL.

The chain employs TRBV29-1 and TRBJ2-3; TCRdb gives TRBD2 as the D gene, but with no DNA this cannot be confirmed. This CDR3 is built from 14 residues. The germline V gene encodes CDR1 SQVTM and CDR2 ANQGSEA. The CDR3 is CSGLLAGAPDTQYF.

The rearrangement uses TRBV5-1 and TRBJ2-3; without DNA, the TCRdb call of TRBD1 cannot be checked. The CDR3 contains 14 residues. Germline CDR1 SGHRS, CDR2 YFSETQ. This CDR3 reads CASSSMAGVDTQYF.

The V gene is TRBV13, the J gene TRBJ2-3; lacking DNA, the TRBD1 call made by TCRdb goes unchecked. The CDR3 extends over 15 amino acids. Germline V gene data show CDR1 as PRHDT and CDR2 as FYEKMQ (reference sequence). The CDR3: CASSLGRGGTDTQYF.

This sequence joins TRBV13 and TRBJ2-1. The CDR3 has 16 amino acids. Germline values: CDR1 PRHDT, CDR2 FYEKMQ (reference sequence). This CDR3 is CASSLDRTGSYNEQFF. The full variable domain, completed using reference TRBV13 and TRBJ2-1, is AAGVIQSPRHLIKEKRETATLKCYPIPRHDTVYWYQQGPGQDPQFLISFYEKMQSDKGSIPDRFSAQQFSDYHSELNMSSLELGDSALYFCASSLDRTGSYNEQFFGPGTRLTVL.

This rearrangement joins TRBV30 to TRBJ2-7; TCRdb returns TRBD1, unconfirmable since there is no DNA. This CDR3 contains 16 residues. Germline loops: CDR1 GTSNPN, CDR2 SVGIG (reference sequence). CDR3 protein: CAWTHIGTGGTYEQYF.

The chain is built from TRBV11-1 and TRBJ2-1; the D gene TCRdb calls, TRBD2, cannot be checked with no DNA. The CDR3 is 12 amino acids. The germline V gene encodes CDR1 SGHAT and CDR2 FQDESV (reference sequence). This CDR3 reads CASSLTSGVQFF.

V and J are TRBV24-1 and TRBJ1-1; the D gene TCRdb calls, TRBD1, cannot be checked with no DNA. The CDR3 extends over 13 amino acids. Germline loops: CDR1 KGHDR, CDR2 SFDVKD. CDR3 protein: CATSEYGQREAFF.